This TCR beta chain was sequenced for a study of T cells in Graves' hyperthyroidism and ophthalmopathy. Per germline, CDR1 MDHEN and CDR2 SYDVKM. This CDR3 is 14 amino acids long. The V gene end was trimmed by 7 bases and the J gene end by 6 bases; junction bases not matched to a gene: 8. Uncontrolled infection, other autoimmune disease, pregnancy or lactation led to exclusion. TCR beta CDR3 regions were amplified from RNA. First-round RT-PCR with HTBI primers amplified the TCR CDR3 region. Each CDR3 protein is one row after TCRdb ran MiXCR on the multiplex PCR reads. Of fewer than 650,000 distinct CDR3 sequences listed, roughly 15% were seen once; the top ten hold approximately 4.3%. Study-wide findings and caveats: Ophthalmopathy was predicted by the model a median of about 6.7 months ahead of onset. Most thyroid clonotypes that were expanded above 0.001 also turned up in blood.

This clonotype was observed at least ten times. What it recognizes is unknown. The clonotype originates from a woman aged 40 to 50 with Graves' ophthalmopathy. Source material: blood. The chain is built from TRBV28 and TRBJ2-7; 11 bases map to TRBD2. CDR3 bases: TGTGCCAGCACTAGGACTAGCGGGTGGGGCGAGCAGTACTTC. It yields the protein CASTRTSGWGEQYF. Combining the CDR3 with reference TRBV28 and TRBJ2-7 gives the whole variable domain DVKVTQSSRYLVKRTGEKVFLECVQDMDHENMFWYRQDPGLGLRLIYFSYDVKMKEKGDIPEGYSVSREKKERFSLILESASTNQTSMYLCASTRTSGWGEQYFGPGTRLTVT.